This T cell receptor beta chain was sequenced during a study of shared clonotypes between healthy human individuals. Study-level information: Three CD4 naive, three CD4 memory, two CD8 naive and one CD8 memory plate were used per donor. General study findings and limits: Compared with clonotypes that all four donors shared, non-shared clonotypes had lower generation probabilities.

To note about this clone: Its specificity is not known.

J was trimmed by 5 bases and V by 7 bases; bases with no gene match: 10. This CDR3 region has 14 residues. Per germline, CDR1 SNHLY and CDR2 FYNNEI. Using around 200 ng DNA, around 30,000 T cell genomes, the sorted-subset replicate PCRs were run. Profiling relied on immunoSEQ multiplex PCR, and the TCRdb table lists in-frame clones only, not all of them. The sample shows some 1.1 million clones, around three quarters of them seen only once. The clonotype was recovered from a man aged 18 to 35 in good health. Some clones in this sample may be carry-over from other donors' samples. V is TRBV2 and J is TRBJ2-5; TRBD1 agrees at 7 bases. Specimen: memory CD4+ T cells from PBMCs. Sample subset: CD45RA-negative fraction. The CDR3: CASTFGQAGETQYF. CDR3 nucleotide sequence: TGTGCCAGCACCTTCGGACAGGCTGGGGAGACCCAGTACTTC.